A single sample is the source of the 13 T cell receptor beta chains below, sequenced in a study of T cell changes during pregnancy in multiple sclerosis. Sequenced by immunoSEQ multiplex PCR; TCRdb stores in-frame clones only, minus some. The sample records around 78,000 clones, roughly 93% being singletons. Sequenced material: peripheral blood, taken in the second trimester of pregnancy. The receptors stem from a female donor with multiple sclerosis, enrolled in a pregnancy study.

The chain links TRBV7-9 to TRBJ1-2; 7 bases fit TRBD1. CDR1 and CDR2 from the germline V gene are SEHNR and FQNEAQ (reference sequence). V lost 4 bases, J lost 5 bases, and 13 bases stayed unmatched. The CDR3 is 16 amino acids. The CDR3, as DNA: TGTGCCAGCAGCTCCGAGCTGGCGGACAGGACTTATGGCTACACCTTC. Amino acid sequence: CASSSELADRTYGYTF.

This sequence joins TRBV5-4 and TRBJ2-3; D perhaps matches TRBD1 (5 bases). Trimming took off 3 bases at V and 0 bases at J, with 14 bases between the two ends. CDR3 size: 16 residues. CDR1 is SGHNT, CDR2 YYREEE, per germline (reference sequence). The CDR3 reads CASSSPQVRSTDTQYF. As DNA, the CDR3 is TGTGCCAGCAGCTCACCACAGGTCCGTAGCACAGATACGCAGTATTTT.

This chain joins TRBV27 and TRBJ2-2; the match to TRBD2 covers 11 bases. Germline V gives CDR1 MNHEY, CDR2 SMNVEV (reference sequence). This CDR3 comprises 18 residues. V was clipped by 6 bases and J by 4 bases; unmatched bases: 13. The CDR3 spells CASRPLAGGRGSTGELFF. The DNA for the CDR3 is TGTGCCAGCAGGCCCCTAGCGGGGGGACGGGGAAGCACCGGGGAGCTGTTTTTT.

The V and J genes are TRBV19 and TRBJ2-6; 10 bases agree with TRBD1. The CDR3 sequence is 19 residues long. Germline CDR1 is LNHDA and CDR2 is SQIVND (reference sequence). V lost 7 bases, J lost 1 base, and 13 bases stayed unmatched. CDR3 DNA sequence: TGTGCCAGTATAGTTTCGGGACAGGGGCGACTATCTGGGGCCAACGTCCTGACTTTC. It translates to CASIVSGQGRLSGANVLTF.

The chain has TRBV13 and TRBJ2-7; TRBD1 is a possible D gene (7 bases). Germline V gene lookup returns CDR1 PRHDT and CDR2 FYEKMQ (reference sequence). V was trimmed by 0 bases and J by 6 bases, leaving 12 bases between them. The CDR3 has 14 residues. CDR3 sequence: CASSLGPEGAEQYF. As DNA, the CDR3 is TGTGCCAGCAGCTTAGGACCGGAGGGGGCCGAGCAGTACTTC.

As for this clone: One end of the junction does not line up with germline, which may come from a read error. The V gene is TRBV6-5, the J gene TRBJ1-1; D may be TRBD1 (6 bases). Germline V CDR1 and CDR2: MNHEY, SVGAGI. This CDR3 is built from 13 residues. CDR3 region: CASRTTGNPEAFF. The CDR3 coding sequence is TGTGCCAGCAGGACAACAGGGAACCCTGAAGCTTTCTTT.

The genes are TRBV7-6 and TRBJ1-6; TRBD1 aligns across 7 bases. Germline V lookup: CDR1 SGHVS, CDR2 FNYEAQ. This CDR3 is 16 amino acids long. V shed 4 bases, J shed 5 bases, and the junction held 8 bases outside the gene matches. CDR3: CASSSRQGGDNSPLHF. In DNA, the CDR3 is TGTGCCAGCAGCTCTCGACAGGGCGGGGATAATTCACCCCTCCACTTT.

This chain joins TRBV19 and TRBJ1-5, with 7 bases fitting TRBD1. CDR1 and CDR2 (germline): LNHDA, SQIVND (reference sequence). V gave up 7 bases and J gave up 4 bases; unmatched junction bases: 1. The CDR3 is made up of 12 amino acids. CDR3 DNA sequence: TGTGCCAGTAAACAGGGGAATCAGCCCCAGCATTTT. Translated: CASKQGNQPQHF.

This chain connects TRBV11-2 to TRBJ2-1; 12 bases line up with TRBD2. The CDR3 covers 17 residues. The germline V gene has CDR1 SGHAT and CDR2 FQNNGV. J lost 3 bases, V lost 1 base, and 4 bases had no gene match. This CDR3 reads CASSLGLLAGGYNEQFF. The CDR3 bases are TGTGCCAGCAGCTTAGGGCTACTAGCGGGGGGCTACAATGAGCAGTTCTTC.

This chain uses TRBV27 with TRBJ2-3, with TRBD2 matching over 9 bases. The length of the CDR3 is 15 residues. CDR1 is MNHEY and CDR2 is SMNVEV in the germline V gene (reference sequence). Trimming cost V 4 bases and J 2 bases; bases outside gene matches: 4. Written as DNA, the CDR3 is TGTGCCAGCAGTTCCCCGGGACTAGCCACAGATACGCAGTATTTT. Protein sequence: CASSSPGLATDTQYF.

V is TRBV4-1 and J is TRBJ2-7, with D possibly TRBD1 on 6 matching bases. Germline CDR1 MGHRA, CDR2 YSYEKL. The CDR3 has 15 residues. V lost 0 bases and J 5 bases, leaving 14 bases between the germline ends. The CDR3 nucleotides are TGCGCCAGCAGCCAAGAGTTTATCCCAGGGGACGAGCAGTACTTC. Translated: CASSQEFIPGDEQYF.

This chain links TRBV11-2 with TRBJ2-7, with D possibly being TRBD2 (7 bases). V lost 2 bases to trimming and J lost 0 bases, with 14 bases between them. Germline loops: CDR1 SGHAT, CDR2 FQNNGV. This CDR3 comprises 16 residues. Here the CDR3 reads CASSLNAGANSYEQYF. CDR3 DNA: TGTGCCAGCAGCTTAAACGCGGGGGCGAACTCCTACGAGCAGTACTTC.

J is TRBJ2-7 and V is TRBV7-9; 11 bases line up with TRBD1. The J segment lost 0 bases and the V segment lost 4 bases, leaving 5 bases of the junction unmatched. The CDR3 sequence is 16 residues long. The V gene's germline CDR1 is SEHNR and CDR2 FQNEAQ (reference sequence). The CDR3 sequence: CASSSSGTGGSYEQYF. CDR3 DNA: TGTGCCAGCAGCTCCTCCGGGACAGGGGGCTCCTACGAGCAGTACTTC.